This is a list of T cell receptor beta chains from one sample in a study of Ad26.COV2.S vaccination and SARS-CoV-2 variants. Clones were read by immunoSEQ multiplex PCR, and TCRdb kept only the in-frame ones, dropping some. The sample includes roughly 680,000 clones, roughly 90% seen only once; the top ten take over 1.3%. The sequencing here drew on peripheral blood, taken in a trial of Ad26.COV2.S vaccine versus placebo. The receptors here all came from a person between 18 and 59 years old who received the Ad26.COV2.S COVID-19 vaccine or a placebo. Each CDR3 is given with its conserved first and last residue. The D gene is left open where the match is weak. Clone size is stated in some rows and not others, as once, few, many or a class when expanded.

size	V	D	J	CDR3	DNA
NA	TRBV5-1	TRBD1	TRBJ2-5	CATSGTGEETQYF	TGCGCCACCTCCGGGACAGGGGAAGAGACCCAGTACTTC
NA	TRBV12-3/TRBV12-4	NA	TRBJ2-7	CASALGGEPTQYF	TGTGCCAGTGCCCTAGGGGGGGAGCCTACCCAGTACTTC
NA	TRBV6-1	TRBD1	TRBJ1-2	CASSEAGQGNYGYTF	TGTGCCAGCAGTGAAGCGGGACAGGGCAACTATGGCTACACCTTC
once	TRBV11-2	NA	TRBJ2-4	CASSLRGDIQYF	TGTGCCAGCAGCTTAAGGGGTGACATTCAGTACTTC
NA	TRBV29-1	TRBD2	TRBJ2-2	CSVALGGSGTGELFF	TGCAGCGTCGCGCTCGGGGGGTCGGGAACCGGGGAGCTGTTTTTT
NA	TRBV12-3/TRBV12-4	NA	TRBJ2-5	CASSFSETQYF	TGTGCCAGCAGTTTCAGTGAGACCCAGTACTTC
NA	TRBV19	TRBD1	TRBJ1-2	CASSLHRGKVGYTF	TGTGCCAGTAGTCTGCACAGGGGGAAGGTTGGCTACACCTTC
NA	TRBV12-3/TRBV12-4	NA	TRBJ1-2	CASSDPYGYTF	TGTGCCAGTTCGGATCCCTATGGCTACACCTTC
NA	TRBV7-6	TRBD1	TRBJ2-7	CASSPRQGQHYEQYF	TGTGCCAGCAGCCCTAGACAGGGACAACATTACGAGCAGTACTTC
NA	TRBV14	NA	TRBJ1-3	CASSHSSGNTIYF	TGTGCCAGCAGCCACAGCTCTGGAAACACCATATATTTT
NA	TRBV24-1	TRBD2	TRBJ2-1	CATGGGGVLEQFF	TGTGCCACCGGGGGGGGAGGAGTACTTGAGCAGTTCTTC
NA	TRBV7-2	TRBD2	TRBJ2-1	CASSVQSGTGNEQFF	TGTGCCAGCAGCGTCCAGAGCGGGACGGGCAATGAGCAGTTCTTC
NA	TRBV6-5	TRBD1	TRBJ2-2	CASSFGTGLPGELFF	TGTGCCAGCAGTTTCGGGACAGGGCTTCCCGGGGAGCTGTTTTTT
NA	TRBV4-2	NA	TRBJ1-4	CASSGGGNEKLFF	TGTGCCAGCAGCGGGGGGGGTAACGAAAAACTGTTTTTT
NA	TRBV2	TRBD1	TRBJ1-2	CASSPRTGNYGYTF	TGTGCCAGCAGTCCCCGGACAGGGAACTATGGCTACACCTTC
once	TRBV5-4	TRBD1	TRBJ2-4	CASSAIGGNIQYF	TGTGCCAGCAGCGCGATAGGGGGCAACATTCAGTACTTC
NA	TRBV14	NA	TRBJ2-5	CASSQPGGPQETQYF	TGTGCCAGCAGCCAGCCCGGGGGGCCCCAAGAGACCCAGTACTTC
NA	TRBV5-4	NA	TRBJ2-2	CASSPSYPNTGELFF	TGTGCCAGCAGTCCCAGCTACCCGAACACCGGGGAGCTGTTTTTT
NA	TRBV6-4	NA	TRBJ1-1	CASSEGSGTEAFF	TGTGCCAGCAGTGAAGGCTCCGGCACTGAAGCTTTCTTT
many	TRBV27	NA	TRBJ2-1	CASSPSWVGEGYNEQFF	TGTGCCAGCAGCCCAAGTTGGGTGGGAGAGGGGTACAATGAGCAGTTCTTC
NA	TRBV7-9	TRBD1	TRBJ1-1	CASSRDRDTEAFF	TGTGCCAGCAGCCGGGACAGGGACACTGAAGCTTTCTTT
few	TRBV11-2	NA	TRBJ1-2	CASSAFGQIYGYTF	TGTGCCAGCAGCGCATTTGGACAGATCTATGGCTACACCTTC
NA	TRBV24-1	TRBD2	TRBJ2-5	CATSAIAGYQETQYF	TGTGCCACCAGTGCCATAGCGGGCTACCAAGAGACCCAGTACTTC
few	TRBV2	NA	TRBJ1-5	CASSEQGYSNQPQHF	TGTGCCAGCAGTGAACAGGGATATAGCAATCAGCCCCAGCATTTT
NA	TRBV10-3	NA	TRBJ2-7	CAISESRLEQYF	TGTGCCATCAGTGAGTCAAGGCTAGAGCAGTACTTC
NA	TRBV2	NA	TRBJ2-3	CASSAVTSTDTQYF	TGTGCCAGCTCGGCGGTAACTAGCACAGATACGCAGTATTTT
NA	TRBV7-9	TRBD1	TRBJ2-5	CASSPNPTGFGETQYF	TGTGCCAGCAGCCCAAACCCGACAGGGTTTGGAGAGACCCAGTACTTC
NA	TRBV19	NA	TRBJ2-6	CASSISMGSSPGANVLTF	TGTGCCAGTAGTATAAGTATGGGGTCTTCTCCTGGGGCCAACGTCCTGACTTTC
NA	TRBV4-3	NA	TRBJ1-2	CASSQDGLSYYGYTF	TGCGCCAGCAGCCAAGATGGTTTGTCTTACTATGGCTACACCTTC
once	TRBV27	NA	TRBJ2-3	CATRGDTQYF	TGTGCCACGCGGGGAGATACGCAGTATTTT
once	TRBV18	NA	TRBJ2-3	CASSSRGTLHGDTQYF	TGTGCCAGCTCCTCCCGGGGGACACTCCACGGGGATACGCAGTATTTT
NA	TRBV10-3	NA	TRBJ2-7	CAISESTAYEQYF	TGTGCCATCAGTGAGTCGACAGCCTACGAGCAGTACTTC
NA	TRBV19	NA	TRBJ1-4	CASSIDGTHDEKLFF	TGTGCCAGTAGTATAGATGGGACGCACGATGAAAAACTGTTTTTT